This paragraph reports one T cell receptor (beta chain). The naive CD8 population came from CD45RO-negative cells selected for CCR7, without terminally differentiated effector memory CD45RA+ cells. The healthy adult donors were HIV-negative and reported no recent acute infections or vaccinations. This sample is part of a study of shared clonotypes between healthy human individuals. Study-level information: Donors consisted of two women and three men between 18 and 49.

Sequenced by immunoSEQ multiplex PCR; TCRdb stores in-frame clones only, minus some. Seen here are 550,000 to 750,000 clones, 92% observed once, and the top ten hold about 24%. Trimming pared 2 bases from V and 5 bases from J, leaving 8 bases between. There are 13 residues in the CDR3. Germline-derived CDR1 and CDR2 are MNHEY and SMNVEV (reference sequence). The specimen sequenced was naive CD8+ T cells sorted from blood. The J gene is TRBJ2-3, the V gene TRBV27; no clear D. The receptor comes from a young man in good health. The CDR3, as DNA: TGTGCCAGCAGTTTAGTCCGCGGAGATACGCAGTATTTT. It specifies CASSLVRGDTQYF.